One and the same sample provided the 18 T cell receptor beta chains below, sequenced in a study of cytomegalovirus exposure and HLA in healthy donors. A multiplex PCR was run with 60 Vbeta primers and 13 Jbeta primers. Repertoires were generated with immunoSEQ multiplex PCR, while TCRdb's copy carries only in-frame clones and drops some. The data contain around 120,000 clones, about 72% of them singletons. Sequences were obtained from PBMCs. The source is a man younger than 40 in good health and CMV-seropositive.

V usage is TRBV14 and J usage is TRBJ1-1; tentatively, D is TRBD1 (5 bases). Germline-derived CDR1 and CDR2 are SGHDN and FVKESK. V lost 4 bases and J 4 bases, leaving 16 bases between the germline ends. CDR3 length equals 15 residues. The CDR3 DNA is TGTGCCAGCAGCCTTCTGGGGCAGGTGGGCACTGAAGCTTTCTTT. This sequence encodes CASSLLGQVGTEAFF.

This chain links TRBV5-1 with TRBJ2-5; D remains unclear. Per the germline V gene, CDR1 is SGHRS and CDR2 is YFSETQ. The V gene lost 0 bases and the J gene lost 6 bases, with 6 bases spanning the gap. The CDR3 is 12 amino acids. The CDR3 protein is CASSLDGQTQYF. The CDR3 DNA reads TGCGCCAGCAGCTTGGACGGTCAGACCCAGTACTTC.

J is TRBJ1-2 and V is TRBV11-2; TRBD1 is a possible D gene (6 bases). The germline gives CDR1 SGHAT, CDR2 FQNNGV. Trimming pared 1 base from V and 7 bases from J, leaving 16 bases between. The CDR3 spans 15 residues. CDR3 residues: CASSLVGWGRVGYTF. DNA of the CDR3: TGTGCCAGCAGCTTAGTTGGTTGGGGGCGCGTTGGCTACACCTTC.

J is TRBJ1-5 and V is TRBV9; unclear D gene. Per the germline V gene, CDR1 is SGDLS and CDR2 is YYNGEE. The CDR3 consists of 13 residues. Trimming took off 0 bases at V and 4 bases at J, with 5 bases between the two ends. The CDR3 DNA reads as TGTGCCAGCAGCGTAGACATAAATCAGCCCCAGCATTTT. It specifies CASSVDINQPQHF. Looking up the rest from reference TRBV9 and TRBJ1-5 gives the full variable domain: DSGVTQTPKHLITATGQRVTLRCSPRSGDLSVYWYQQSLDQGLQFLIQYYNGEERAKGNILERFSAQQFPDLHSELNLSSLELGDSALYFCASSVDINQPQHFGDGTRLSIL.

This chain links TRBV7-3 with TRBJ2-3; D is unclear. The CDR3 covers 16 residues. CDR1 SGHTA and CDR2 FQGTGA come from the germline V gene. The V end was cut by 1 base, the J end by 1 base, with 12 bases between. The CDR3 spells CASSLSPRIGTDTQYF. The CDR3 coding sequence is TGTGCCAGCAGCTTAAGTCCTAGGATTGGCACAGATACGCAGTATTTT.

V is TRBV4-2 and J is TRBJ2-1, with D tentatively TRBD2 (6 bases). Looked up from germline, CDR1 is LGHNA and CDR2 is YNFKEQ. V was cut by 1 base and J by 0 bases, with 10 bases left in between. There are 16 residues in the CDR3. The CDR3 here is CASSQGGLVSYNEQFF. In DNA, the CDR3 is TGTGCCAGCAGCCAAGGGGGACTGGTCTCCTACAATGAGCAGTTCTTC.

J is TRBJ2-7 and V is TRBV6-6; TRBD2 aligns across 11 bases. The V gene's germline CDR1 is MNHNY and CDR2 SVGAGI (reference sequence). Trimming removed 5 bases from V and 1 base from J; junction bases left unmatched: 7. This CDR3 is built from 16 residues. The CDR3 DNA sequence: TGTGCCAGCAGTCCGGGACTAGCGGCCCATTCCTACGAGCAGTACTTC. The encoded protein is CASSPGLAAHSYEQYF.

In this sample, this clone turned up a few times. The chain's CDR3 is CASSFDGDTQYF. The CDR3 bases are TGTGCCAGCAGCTTTGACGGGGATACGCAGTATTTT. The V gene is TRBV5-4, the J gene TRBJ2-3; unclear D gene. The CDR3 spans 12 residues. V dropped 2 bases and J dropped 6 bases, with 7 bases sitting between them. CDR1 is SGHNT, CDR2 YYREEE, per germline (reference sequence).

This clone has a single count. The rearrangement joins TRBV6-5 to TRBJ2-7, with a tentative D call TRBD2 (5 bases). The V gene's germline CDR1 is MNHEY and CDR2 SVGAGI. The CDR3 covers 13 residues. Trimming took 3 bases from V and 2 from J, leaving 8 bases between them. In nucleotides, the CDR3 is TGTGCCAGCAGTTATGCCGGGACCTACGAGCAGTACTTC. It translates to CASSYAGTYEQYF.

The chain uses TRBV19 and TRBJ2-1, with 12 bases matching TRBD2. The J segment lost 6 bases and the V segment lost 3 bases, leaving 3 bases of the junction unmatched. The germline V gene has CDR1 LNHDA and CDR2 SQIVND (reference sequence). The CDR3 loop spans 15 amino acids. The CDR3 sequence is CASSIRLAGANEQFF. The CDR3 DNA is TGTGCCAGTAGTATTCGACTAGCGGGAGCCAATGAGCAGTTCTTC.

This clone was detected only once. The chain recombines TRBV7-2 with TRBJ1-2; D is ambiguous. The CDR3 has 14 amino acids. Looked up from germline, CDR1 is SGHTA and CDR2 is FQGNSA. V lost 3 bases to trimming and J lost 5 bases, with 13 bases between them. For the CDR3, the DNA is TGTGCCAGCAGCTTTTGGTCACCGGGGTATGGCTACACCTTC. Translating gives CASSFWSPGYGYTF.

The rearrangement links TRBV15 to TRBJ1-2; 7 bases agree with TRBD1. With V trimmed by 5 bases and J by 5 bases, 11 bases remained unmatched. CDR1 LNHNV and CDR2 YYDKDF come from the germline V gene (reference sequence). CDR3 size: 15 residues. This chain's CDR3 is CATSGRQGPLYGYTF. As DNA, the CDR3 is TGTGCCACCAGCGGGAGACAGGGCCCACTATATGGCTACACCTTC.

The rearrangement links TRBV14 to TRBJ2-1; 9 bases align to TRBD1. Germline V lookup: CDR1 SGHDN, CDR2 FVKESK. The CDR3 runs 13 residues. Unmatched junction bases numbered 3, after V lost 4 bases and J lost 8 bases. DNA of the CDR3: TGTGCCAGCAGCCTAGACAGGGGGGATGAGCAGTTCTTC. Translating it yields CASSLDRGDEQFF. Together with reference TRBV14 and TRBJ2-1, the CDR3 gives the full variable domain: EAGVTQFPSHSVIEKGQTVTLRCDPISGHDNLYWYRRVMGKEIKFLLHFVKESKQDESGMPNNRFLAERTGGTYSTLKVQPAELEDSGVYFCASSLDRGDEQFFGPGTRLTVL.

The gene calls are TRBV28 and TRBJ2-5; D call uncertain. V was pared by 3 bases and J by 1 base, with 6 bases between. The CDR3 loop spans 13 amino acids. The V gene's germline CDR1 is MDHEN and CDR2 SYDVKM. CDR3 region: CASSFNSQETQYF. The CDR3 DNA follows: TGTGCCAGCAGTTTTAACTCCCAAGAGACCCAGTACTTC.

V gene TRBV11-2 combines with J gene TRBJ2-1, with a tentative D call TRBD1 (6 bases). This CDR3 has 14 amino acids. With 7 bases removed from V and 1 base from J, the gap between germline ends came to 11 bases. Germline CDR1 is SGHAT and CDR2 is FQNNGV. The CDR3 sequence is CASNLGASYNEQFF. The CDR3 DNA follows: TGTGCCAGCAACCTGGGGGCGTCCTACAATGAGCAGTTCTTC.

The chain has TRBV4-1 and TRBJ2-3, with D possibly being TRBD2 (5 bases). This CDR3 has 15 residues. Trimming stripped 0 bases from V and 0 bases from J, with 7 bases between. From germline, CDR1 is MGHRA and CDR2 YSYEKL. The CDR3 bases are TGCGCCAGCAGCCAAGACCAGCGGAGCACAGATACGCAGTATTTT. This encodes CASSQDQRSTDTQYF.

The chain joins TRBV5-1 to TRBJ2-3; 8 nucleotides match TRBD1. CDR1 and CDR2 from the germline V gene are SGHRS and YFSETQ. J gave up 4 bases and V 1 base, and 5 bases lay outside the gene matches. The CDR3 contains 15 residues. The CDR3 loop is CASSLRDRIADTQYF. The CDR3 coding sequence is TGCGCCAGCAGCTTGAGGGACAGGATTGCAGATACGCAGTATTTT. The complete variable domain, with remaining parts taken from reference TRBV5-1 and TRBJ2-3, reads KAGVTQTPRYLIKTRGQQVTLSCSPISGHRSVSWYQQTPGQGLQFLFEYFSETQRNKGNFPGRFSGRQFSNSRSEMNVSTLELGDSALYLCASSLRDRIADTQYFGPGTRLTVL.

In DNA, the CDR3 is TGTGCCAGCAGTTTATACAGGGGGCGCTTTCAGCCCCAGCATTTT. Encoded protein: CASSLYRGRFQPQHF. The chain joins TRBV28 to TRBJ1-5; 9 nucleotides match TRBD1. The junction had 4 bases not matched to a gene; V was cut back by 1 base and J by 6 bases. Germline V CDR1 and CDR2: MDHEN, SYDVKM. The CDR3 has 15 amino acids.